A selection of T cell receptor beta chains follows, all from one sample in a study of T cell responses to AZD1222 COVID-19 vaccine. The data were produced by immunoSEQ multiplex PCR, yet TCRdb's version contains in-frame clones alone and is incomplete. The sample yields some 130,000 clones, about 90% seen once. The starting material was peripheral blood, obtained 28 days after the second AZD1222 dose. These receptors all stem from an adult who received the AZD1222 COVID-19 vaccine. The CDR3 runs from the conserved cysteine through the conserved F or W. Each record gives: D gene, V gene, J gene, clone size, CDR3 protein, CDR3 DNA. The D gene is left open where the match is weak. Not all rows give a size; the values are once, few, many and, for expanded clones, a class.

D gene: TRBD2; V gene: TRBV19; J gene: TRBJ2-1; clone size: -; CDR3 protein: CASSTRRPGGDNEQFF; CDR3 DNA: TGTGCCAGTAGCACCAGGAGGCCGGGAGGGGACAATGAGCAGTTCTTC
D gene: -; V gene: TRBV24-1; J gene: TRBJ1-2; clone size: -; CDR3 protein: CATSETRPNYGYTF; CDR3 DNA: TGTGCCACCAGCGAGACAAGACCTAACTATGGCTACACCTTC
D gene: -; V gene: TRBV29-1; J gene: TRBJ2-2; clone size: -; CDR3 protein: CSVGSRVRGELFF; CDR3 DNA: TGCAGCGTTGGATCCAGGGTTCGGGGGGAGCTGTTTTTT
D gene: -; V gene: TRBV27; J gene: TRBJ2-7; clone size: -; CDR3 protein: CASGHDSEQYF; CDR3 DNA: TGTGCCAGCGGGCATGATAGCGAGCAGTACTTC
D gene: -; V gene: TRBV7-2; J gene: TRBJ1-2; clone size: -; CDR3 protein: CASSIEVRGYTF; CDR3 DNA: TGTGCCAGCAGCATCGAGGTGAGAGGCTACACCTTC
D gene: TRBD2; V gene: TRBV3-1/TRBV3-2; J gene: TRBJ2-7; clone size: -; CDR3 protein: CASSQGLAGVRSEQYF; CDR3 DNA: TGTGCCAGCAGCCAAGGACTAGCGGGAGTCCGCTCCGAGCAGTACTTC
D gene: -; V gene: TRBV27; J gene: TRBJ1-1; clone size: -; CDR3 protein: CASSLGHLNTEAFF; CDR3 DNA: TGTGCCAGCAGTCTGGGACACCTGAACACTGAAGCTTTCTTT
D gene: -; V gene: TRBV28; J gene: TRBJ2-5; clone size: -; CDR3 protein: CASSLSRPQGSQETQYF; CDR3 DNA: TGTGCCAGCAGTTTATCCCGTCCACAGGGCTCCCAAGAGACCCAGTACTTC
D gene: -; V gene: TRBV19; J gene: TRBJ1-5; clone size: -; CDR3 protein: CATAWGGQQPQHF; CDR3 DNA: TGTGCCACCGCTTGGGGGGGCCAACAGCCCCAGCATTTT
D gene: -; V gene: TRBV3-1/TRBV3-2; J gene: TRBJ1-5; clone size: -; CDR3 protein: CASSQQGNQPQHF; CDR3 DNA: TGTGCCAGCAGCCAACAGGGCAATCAGCCCCAGCATTTT
D gene: -; V gene: TRBV28; J gene: TRBJ1-5; clone size: -; CDR3 protein: CASSAGQGNQPQHF; CDR3 DNA: TGTGCCAGCAGTGCGGGACAAGGTAATCAGCCCCAGCATTTT
D gene: -; V gene: TRBV18; J gene: TRBJ1-1; clone size: -; CDR3 protein: CASAQGNTEAFF; CDR3 DNA: TGTGCCAGCGCACAGGGGAACACTGAAGCTTTCTTT
D gene: TRBD1; V gene: TRBV4-1; J gene: TRBJ1-2; clone size: -; CDR3 protein: CASSGRTGAGYGYTF; CDR3 DNA: TGCGCCAGCAGCGGACGGACAGGGGCAGGCTATGGCTACACCTTC
D gene: -; V gene: TRBV7-8; J gene: TRBJ2-2; clone size: -; CDR3 protein: CASSSGLPSFTGELFF; CDR3 DNA: TGTGCCAGCAGTTCTGGACTCCCCTCGTTCACCGGGGAGCTGTTTTTT
D gene: -; V gene: TRBV14; J gene: TRBJ1-2; clone size: -; CDR3 protein: CASSARTFYGYTF; CDR3 DNA: TGTGCCAGCAGCGCCCGGACGTTCTATGGCTACACCTTC
D gene: -; V gene: TRBV7-9; J gene: TRBJ2-7; clone size: -; CDR3 protein: CATGGNSYEQYF; CDR3 DNA: TGTGCGACTGGGGGGAACTCCTACGAGCAGTACTTC
D gene: -; V gene: TRBV6-5; J gene: TRBJ1-5; clone size: -; CDR3 protein: CASSYSSSFNQPQHF; CDR3 DNA: TGTGCCAGCAGTTACTCGAGTAGTTTCAATCAGCCCCAGCATTTT
D gene: TRBD1; V gene: TRBV6-5; J gene: TRBJ1-2; clone size: few; CDR3 protein: CASRGQGDGYTF; CDR3 DNA: TGTGCCAGCAGGGGACAGGGAGACGGCTACACCTTC
D gene: TRBD2; V gene: TRBV25-1; J gene: TRBJ2-1; clone size: -; CDR3 protein: CASRGGGSSYNEQFF; CDR3 DNA: TGTGCCAGTCGGGGCGGGGGTAGCTCCTACAATGAGCAGTTCTTC
D gene: TRBD1; V gene: TRBV2; J gene: TRBJ2-7; clone size: -; CDR3 protein: CASRGQASYEQYF; CDR3 DNA: TGTGCCAGCCGTGGACAGGCTTCCTACGAGCAGTACTTC
D gene: -; V gene: TRBV5-1; J gene: TRBJ1-2; clone size: -; CDR3 protein: CASSLDAQHGYTF; CDR3 DNA: TGCGCCAGCAGCTTGGACGCTCAGCATGGCTACACCTTC
D gene: -; V gene: TRBV6-5; J gene: TRBJ2-7; clone size: -; CDR3 protein: CASSYLSSYEQYF; CDR3 DNA: TGTGCCAGCAGTTACCTCTCCTCCTACGAGCAGTACTTC
D gene: -; V gene: TRBV13; J gene: TRBJ2-2; clone size: -; CDR3 protein: CASSLVSRVVLESSTGELFF; CDR3 DNA: TGTGCCAGCAGCTTAGTCTCCAGGGTTGTCCTTGAATCGAGCACCGGGGAGCTGTTTTTT
D gene: -; V gene: TRBV3-1/TRBV3-2; J gene: TRBJ1-5; clone size: -; CDR3 protein: CASSPAWGDQPQHF; CDR3 DNA: TGTGCCAGTTCCCCAGCGTGGGGGGATCAGCCCCAGCATTTT
D gene: -; V gene: TRBV25-1; J gene: TRBJ1-5; clone size: -; CDR3 protein: CASSLGNQPQHF; CDR3 DNA: TGTGCCAGCAGCCTGGGCAATCAGCCCCAGCATTTT
D gene: -; V gene: TRBV14; J gene: TRBJ1-6; clone size: once; CDR3 protein: CASSPGPYNSPLHF; CDR3 DNA: TGTGCCAGCAGCCCCGGGCCTTATAATTCACCCCTCCACTTT
D gene: -; V gene: TRBV7-8; J gene: TRBJ2-2; clone size: few; CDR3 protein: CASSLSHLGELFF; CDR3 DNA: TGTGCCAGCAGCTTATCTCACTTAGGGGAGCTGTTTTTT
D gene: -; V gene: TRBV25-1; J gene: TRBJ1-1; clone size: -; CDR3 protein: CASSEGFHLMGTEAFF; CDR3 DNA: TGTGCCAGCAGTGAAGGGTTCCACCTAATGGGCACTGAAGCTTTCTTT
D gene: TRBD1; V gene: TRBV3-1/TRBV3-2; J gene: TRBJ1-6; clone size: -; CDR3 protein: CASSQRDGTGALHF; CDR3 DNA: TGTGCCAGCAGCCAAAGGGACGGGACAGGGGCCCTCCACTTT
D gene: -; V gene: TRBV28; J gene: TRBJ2-7; clone size: -; CDR3 protein: CASSYDPAVASYEQYF; CDR3 DNA: TGTGCCAGCAGTTATGACCCTGCCGTCGCTTCCTACGAGCAGTACTTC
D gene: -; V gene: TRBV6-2/TRBV6-3; J gene: TRBJ1-1; clone size: few; CDR3 protein: CASSYSETVTLNTEAFF; CDR3 DNA: TGTGCCAGCAGTTACTCGGAGACAGTGACCTTGAACACTGAAGCTTTCTTT
D gene: -; V gene: TRBV4-3; J gene: TRBJ2-3; clone size: -; CDR3 protein: CASSQDLGGNTQYF; CDR3 DNA: TGCGCCAGCAGCCAAGATCTTGGGGGGAATACGCAGTATTTT
D gene: TRBD1; V gene: TRBV12-3/TRBV12-4; J gene: TRBJ1-2; clone size: -; CDR3 protein: CASSPDRGYGYTF; CDR3 DNA: TGTGCCAGCAGCCCCGACAGGGGCTATGGCTACACCTTC
D gene: -; V gene: TRBV2; J gene: TRBJ1-5; clone size: -; CDR3 protein: CASSENQPQHF; CDR3 DNA: TGTGCCAGCAGTGAGAATCAGCCCCAGCATTTT
D gene: -; V gene: TRBV7-9; J gene: TRBJ2-7; clone size: -; CDR3 protein: CASSLGGDEQYF; CDR3 DNA: TGTGCCAGCAGCTTAGGGGGTGACGAGCAGTACTTC
D gene: -; V gene: TRBV28; J gene: TRBJ2-5; clone size: -; CDR3 protein: CASSFRGTQETQYF; CDR3 DNA: TGTGCCAGCAGTTTCAGGGGAACCCAAGAGACCCAGTACTTC
D gene: -; V gene: TRBV19; J gene: TRBJ1-1; clone size: -; CDR3 protein: CASREQGPMNTEAFF; CDR3 DNA: TGTGCCAGTAGGGAACAGGGACCTATGAACACTGAAGCTTTCTTT
D gene: -; V gene: TRBV28; J gene: TRBJ1-4; clone size: -; CDR3 protein: CASSLSGEKLFF; CDR3 DNA: TGTGCCAGCAGTTTATCGGGTGAAAAACTGTTTTTT
D gene: TRBD1; V gene: TRBV3-1/TRBV3-2; J gene: TRBJ1-2; clone size: -; CDR3 protein: CASSQDSLPQGGGGYTF; CDR3 DNA: TGTGCCAGCAGCCAAGATAGCCTCCCCCAGGGGGGTGGTGGCTACACCTTC
D gene: TRBD2; V gene: TRBV10-3; J gene: TRBJ2-3; clone size: -; CDR3 protein: CAIGDGLARDTQYF; CDR3 DNA: TGTGCCATTGGAGACGGACTAGCGAGAGATACGCAGTATTTT